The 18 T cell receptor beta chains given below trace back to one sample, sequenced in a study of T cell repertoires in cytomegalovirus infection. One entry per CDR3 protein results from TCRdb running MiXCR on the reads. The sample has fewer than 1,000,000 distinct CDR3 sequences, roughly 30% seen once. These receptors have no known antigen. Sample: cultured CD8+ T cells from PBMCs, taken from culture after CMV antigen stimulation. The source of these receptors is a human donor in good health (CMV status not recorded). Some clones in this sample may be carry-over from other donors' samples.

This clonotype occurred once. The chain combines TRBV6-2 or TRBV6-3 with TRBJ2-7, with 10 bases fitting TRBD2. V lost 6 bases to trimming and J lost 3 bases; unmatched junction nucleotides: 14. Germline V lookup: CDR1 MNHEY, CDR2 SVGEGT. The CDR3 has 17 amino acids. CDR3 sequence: CASSMVLAGGRFYEQYV. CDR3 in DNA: TGTGCCAGCAGCATGGTTTTAGCGGGGGGACGATTCTACGAGCAGTACGTC.

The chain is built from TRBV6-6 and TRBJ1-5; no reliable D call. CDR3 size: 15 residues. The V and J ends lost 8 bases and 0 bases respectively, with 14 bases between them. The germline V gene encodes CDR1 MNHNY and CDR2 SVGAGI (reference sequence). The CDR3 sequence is CASASLADSNQPQHF. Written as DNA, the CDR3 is TGTGCCAGCGCCTCTCTGGCGGATAGCAATCAGCCCCAGCATTTT.

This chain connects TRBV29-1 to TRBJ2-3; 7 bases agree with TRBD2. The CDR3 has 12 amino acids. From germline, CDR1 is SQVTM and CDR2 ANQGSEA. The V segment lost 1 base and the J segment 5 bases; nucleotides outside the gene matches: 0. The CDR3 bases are TGCAGCGTTGAAGGGACTAGAGATACGCAGTATTTT. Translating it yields CSVEGTRDTQYF.

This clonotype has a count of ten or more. The CDR3, as DNA: TGTGCCAGCAGCCAAACTCCCAGGGGTGGCTACACCTTC. Its translation: CASSQTPRGGYTF. The J gene is TRBJ1-2, the V gene TRBV7-8; a possible D gene is TRBD1 (6 bases). The germline CDR1 and CDR2 sequences are SGHVS and FQNEAQ. The V end was cut by 5 bases, the J end by 7 bases, with 14 bases between. The CDR3 runs to 13 residues.

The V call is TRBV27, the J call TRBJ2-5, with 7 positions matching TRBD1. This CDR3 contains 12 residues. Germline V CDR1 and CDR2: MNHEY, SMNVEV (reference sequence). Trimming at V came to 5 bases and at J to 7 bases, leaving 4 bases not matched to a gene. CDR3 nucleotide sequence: TGTGCCAGCAGTCCCAGGGGGAGGACCCAGTACTTC. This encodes CASSPRGRTQYF.

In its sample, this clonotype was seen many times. CDR3 sequence reads: CASTLWTF. In DNA, the CDR3 is TGTGCCAGCACCCTGTGGACCTTC. The rearrangement links TRBV7-2 to TRBJ1-2; D unclear. Trimming left V 7 bases short and J 14 bases short, with 8 bases between. CDR1 is SGHTA, CDR2 FQGNSA, per germline. This CDR3 has 8 amino acids.

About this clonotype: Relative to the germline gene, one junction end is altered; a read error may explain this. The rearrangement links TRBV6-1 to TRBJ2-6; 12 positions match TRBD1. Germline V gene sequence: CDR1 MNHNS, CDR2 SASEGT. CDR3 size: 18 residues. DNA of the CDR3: TGTGCCAACAGTGAAGAGGGACAGGGGGCGTCTGGGGCCAACGTCCTGACTTTC. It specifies CANSEEGQGASGANVLTF.

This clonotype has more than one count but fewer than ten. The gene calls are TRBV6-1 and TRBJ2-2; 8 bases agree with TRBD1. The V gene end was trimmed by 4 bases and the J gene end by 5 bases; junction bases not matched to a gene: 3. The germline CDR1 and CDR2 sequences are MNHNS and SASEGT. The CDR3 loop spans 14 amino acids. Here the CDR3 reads CASSARTGTGELFF. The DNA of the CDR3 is TGTGCCAGCAGTGCCCGGACAGGGACCGGGGAGCTGTTTTTT.

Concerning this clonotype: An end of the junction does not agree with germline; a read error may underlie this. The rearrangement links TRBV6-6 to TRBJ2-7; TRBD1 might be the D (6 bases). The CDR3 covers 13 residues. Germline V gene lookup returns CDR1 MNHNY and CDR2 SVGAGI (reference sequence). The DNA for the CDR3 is TGTGCCAGCAGTACAGGGTACTCCTACGAGCTGTACTTC. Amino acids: CASSTGYSYELYF.

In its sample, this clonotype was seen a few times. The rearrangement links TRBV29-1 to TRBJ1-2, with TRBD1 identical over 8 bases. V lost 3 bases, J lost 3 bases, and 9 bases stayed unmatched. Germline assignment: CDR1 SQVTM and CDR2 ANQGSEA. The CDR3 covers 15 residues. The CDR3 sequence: CSVDTGGGGYYGYTF. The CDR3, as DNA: TGCAGCGTTGATACAGGGGGTGGGGGGTACTATGGCTACACCTTC.

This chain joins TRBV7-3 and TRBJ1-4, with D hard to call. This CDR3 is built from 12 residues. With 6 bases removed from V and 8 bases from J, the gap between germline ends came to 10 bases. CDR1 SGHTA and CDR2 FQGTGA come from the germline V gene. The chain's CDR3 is CASSLMGEKLFF. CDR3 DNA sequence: TGTGCCAGCAGTCTTATGGGGGAAAAACTGTTTTTT.

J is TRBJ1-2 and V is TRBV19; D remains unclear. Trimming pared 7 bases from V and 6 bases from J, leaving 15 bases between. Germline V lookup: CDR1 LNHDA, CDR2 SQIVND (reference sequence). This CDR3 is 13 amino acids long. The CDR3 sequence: CASIGETDHGYTF. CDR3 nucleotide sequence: TGTGCCAGTATCGGGGAGACGGATCATGGCTACACCTTC.

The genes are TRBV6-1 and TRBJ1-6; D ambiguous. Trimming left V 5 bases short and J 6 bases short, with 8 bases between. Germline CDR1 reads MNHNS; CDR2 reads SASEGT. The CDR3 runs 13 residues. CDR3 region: CASSSYLNSPLHF. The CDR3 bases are TGTGCCAGCAGTTCTTACCTTAATTCACCCCTCCACTTT.

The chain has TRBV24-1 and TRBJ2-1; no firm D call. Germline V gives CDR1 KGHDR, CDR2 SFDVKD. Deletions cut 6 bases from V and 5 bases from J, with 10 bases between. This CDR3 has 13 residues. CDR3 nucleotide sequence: TGTGCCACCAGTCTGGGTGGGAACAATGAGCAGTTCTTC. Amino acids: CATSLGGNNEQFF.

CDR3 nucleotide sequence: TGTGCCAGCAGTTACGCGGGGGGCGGGAATGAAGCTTTCTTT. This codes for CASSYAGGGNEAFF. The chain carries TRBV6-5 and TRBJ1-1, with D possibly matching TRBD1 (6 bases). V was cut by 2 bases and J by 7 bases, with 14 bases left in between. CDR1 MNHEY and CDR2 SVGAGI come from the germline V gene. The CDR3 is made up of 14 amino acids.

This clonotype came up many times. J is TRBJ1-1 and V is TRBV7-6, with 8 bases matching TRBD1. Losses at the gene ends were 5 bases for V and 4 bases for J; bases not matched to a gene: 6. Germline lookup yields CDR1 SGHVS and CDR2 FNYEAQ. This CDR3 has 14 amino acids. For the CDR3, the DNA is TGTGCCAGCAGCCTGACAGGGGTGGGCACTGAAGCTTTCTTT. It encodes CASSLTGVGTEAFF.

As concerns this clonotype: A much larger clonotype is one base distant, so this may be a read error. CDR3 nucleotides: TGTGTCAGCACCCCACAAGGCGGGGGTAACACCGGGGAGCTGTTTTTT. This sequence encodes CVSTPQGGGNTGELFF. V gene TRBV7-9 combines with J gene TRBJ2-2, with TRBD2 matching over 7 bases. From germline, CDR1 is SEHNR and CDR2 FQNEAQ (reference sequence). The CDR3 sequence is 16 residues long.

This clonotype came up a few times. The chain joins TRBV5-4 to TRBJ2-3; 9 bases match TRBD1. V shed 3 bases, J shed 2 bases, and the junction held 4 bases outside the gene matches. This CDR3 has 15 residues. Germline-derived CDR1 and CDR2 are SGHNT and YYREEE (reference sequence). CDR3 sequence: CASSYGTGNTDTQYF. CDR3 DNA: TGTGCCAGCAGCTACGGGACAGGGAACACAGATACGCAGTATTTT.